This entry describes one T cell receptor (beta chain). Its specificity is not known. In the PCR, 60 Vbeta and 13 Jbeta primers were used. The table came from immunoSEQ multiplex PCR; TCRdb's copy has only in-frame clones and leaves some out. The table includes about 150,000 clones, 64% detected once. The sample comes from a study of cytomegalovirus exposure and HLA in healthy donors. V lost 7 bases and J lost 4; bases outside the gene matches: 8. The germline CDR1 and CDR2 sequences are LNHNV and YYDKDF (reference sequence). The CDR3 consists of 14 residues. Findings and limits, study-wide: In most subjects, TCR beta sequences reportedly gave accurate predictions of HLA-A and HLA-B alleles.

This chain links TRBV15 with TRBJ2-3, with 7 bases that match TRBD2. Sequenced: PBMCs. This receptor was identified in a young woman in good health and CMV-seropositive. The CDR3 sequence: CATKRDRGADTQYF. CDR3 DNA sequence: TGTGCCACCAAGCGGGATAGAGGAGCAGATACGCAGTATTTT.